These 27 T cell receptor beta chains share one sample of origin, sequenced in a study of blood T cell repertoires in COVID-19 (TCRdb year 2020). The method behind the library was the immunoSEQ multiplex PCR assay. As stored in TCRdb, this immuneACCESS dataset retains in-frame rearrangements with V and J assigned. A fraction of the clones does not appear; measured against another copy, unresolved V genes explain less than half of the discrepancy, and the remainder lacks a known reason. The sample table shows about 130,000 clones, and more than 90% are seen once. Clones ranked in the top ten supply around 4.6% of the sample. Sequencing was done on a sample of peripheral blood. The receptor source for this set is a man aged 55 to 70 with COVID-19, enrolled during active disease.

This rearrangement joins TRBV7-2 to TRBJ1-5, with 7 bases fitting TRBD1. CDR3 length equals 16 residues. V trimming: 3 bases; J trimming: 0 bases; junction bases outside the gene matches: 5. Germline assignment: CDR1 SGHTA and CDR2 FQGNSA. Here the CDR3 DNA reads TGTGCCAGCAGCTTTTACGGGACAGATAGCAATCAGCCCCAGCATTTT. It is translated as CASSFYGTDSNQPQHF.

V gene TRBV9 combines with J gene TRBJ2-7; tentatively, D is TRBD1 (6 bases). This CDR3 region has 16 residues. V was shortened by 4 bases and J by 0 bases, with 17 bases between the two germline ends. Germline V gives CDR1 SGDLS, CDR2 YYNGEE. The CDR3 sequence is CASSPLGDMSSYEQYF. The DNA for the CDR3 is TGTGCCAGCAGCCCCTTGGGGGACATGAGCTCCTACGAGCAGTACTTC.

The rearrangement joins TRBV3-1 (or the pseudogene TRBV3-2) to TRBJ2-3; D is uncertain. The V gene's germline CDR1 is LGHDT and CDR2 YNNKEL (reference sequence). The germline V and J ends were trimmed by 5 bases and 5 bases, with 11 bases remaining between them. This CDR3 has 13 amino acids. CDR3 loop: CASSFGVGDTQYF. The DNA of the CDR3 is TGTGCCAGCAGCTTTGGAGTTGGAGATACGCAGTATTTT.

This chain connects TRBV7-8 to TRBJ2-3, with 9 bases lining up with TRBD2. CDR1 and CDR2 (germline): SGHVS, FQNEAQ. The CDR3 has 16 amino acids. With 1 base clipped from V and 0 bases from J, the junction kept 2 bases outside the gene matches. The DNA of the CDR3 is TGTGCCAGCAGCTTAGTTAGCGGGAGTAGCACAGATACGCAGTATTTT. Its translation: CASSLVSGSSTDTQYF.

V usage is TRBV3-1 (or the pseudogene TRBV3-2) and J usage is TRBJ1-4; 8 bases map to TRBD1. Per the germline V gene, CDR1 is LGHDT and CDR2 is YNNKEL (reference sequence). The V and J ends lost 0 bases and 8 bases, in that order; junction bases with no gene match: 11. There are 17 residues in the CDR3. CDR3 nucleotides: TGTGCCAGCAGCCAAGATAATCCAGGGGGCGGTCGAGAAAAACTGTTTTTT. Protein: CASSQDNPGGGREKLFF.

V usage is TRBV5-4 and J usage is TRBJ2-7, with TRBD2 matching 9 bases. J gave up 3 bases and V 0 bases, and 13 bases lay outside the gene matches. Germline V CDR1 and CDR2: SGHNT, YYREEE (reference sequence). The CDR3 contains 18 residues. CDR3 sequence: CASSLVSHRAGGVYEQYF. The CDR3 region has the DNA TGTGCCAGCAGCTTGGTTTCCCATCGGGCGGGGGGGGTCTACGAGCAGTACTTC.

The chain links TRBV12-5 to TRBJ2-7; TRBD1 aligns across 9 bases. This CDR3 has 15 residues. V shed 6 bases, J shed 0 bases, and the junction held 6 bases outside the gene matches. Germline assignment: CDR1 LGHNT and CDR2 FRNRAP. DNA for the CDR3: TGTGCTAGTGGAAGAAGACAGGGGGGCTCCTACGAGCAGTACTTC. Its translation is CASGRRQGGSYEQYF. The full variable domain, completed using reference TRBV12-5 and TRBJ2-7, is DARVTQTPRHKVTEMGQEVTMRCQPILGHNTVFWYRQTMMQGLELLAYFRNRAPLDDSGMPKDRFSAEMPDATLATLKIQPSEPRDSAVYFCASGRRQGGSYEQYFGPGTRLTVT.

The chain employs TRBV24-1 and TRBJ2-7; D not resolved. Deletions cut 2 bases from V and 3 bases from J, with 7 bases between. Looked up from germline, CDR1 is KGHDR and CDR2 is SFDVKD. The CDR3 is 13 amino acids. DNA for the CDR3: TGTGCCACCAGTGATTCAACTTACTACGAGCAGTACTTC. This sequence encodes CATSDSTYYEQYF.

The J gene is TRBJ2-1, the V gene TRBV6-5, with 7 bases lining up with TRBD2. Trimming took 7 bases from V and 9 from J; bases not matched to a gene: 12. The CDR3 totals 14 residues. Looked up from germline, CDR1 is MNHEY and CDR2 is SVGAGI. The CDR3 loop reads CASTRGEYPSEQFF. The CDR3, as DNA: TGTGCCAGCACCCGGGGGGAGTATCCAAGTGAGCAGTTCTTC.

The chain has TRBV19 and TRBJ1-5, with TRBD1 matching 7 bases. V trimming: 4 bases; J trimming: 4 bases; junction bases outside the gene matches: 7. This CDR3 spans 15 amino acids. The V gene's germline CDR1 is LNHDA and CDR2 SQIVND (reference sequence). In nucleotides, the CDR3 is TGTGCCAGTAGTACCGACAGGGAAGGGAATCAGCCCCAGCATTTT. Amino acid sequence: CASSTDREGNQPQHF.

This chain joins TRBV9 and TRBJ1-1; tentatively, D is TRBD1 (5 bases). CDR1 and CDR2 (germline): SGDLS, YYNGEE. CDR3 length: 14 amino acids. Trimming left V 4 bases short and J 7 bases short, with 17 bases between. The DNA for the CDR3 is TGTGCCAGCAGCCCTTTGGGGGGGTGGAGTGAAGCTTTCTTT. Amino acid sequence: CASSPLGGWSEAFF.

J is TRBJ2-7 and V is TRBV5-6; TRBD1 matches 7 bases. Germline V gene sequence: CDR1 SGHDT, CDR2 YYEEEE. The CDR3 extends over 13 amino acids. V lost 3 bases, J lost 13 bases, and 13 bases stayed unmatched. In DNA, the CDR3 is TGTGCCAGCAGCTCCACTCTCGACGGGACAGACTACTTC. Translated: CASSSTLDGTDYF.

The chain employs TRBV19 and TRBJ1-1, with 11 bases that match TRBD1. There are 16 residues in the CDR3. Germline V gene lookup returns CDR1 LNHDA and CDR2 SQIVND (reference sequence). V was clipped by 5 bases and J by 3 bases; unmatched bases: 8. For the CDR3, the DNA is TGTGCCAGTAGTGACCGGGACAGGGGGTCGGACACTGAAGCTTTCTTT. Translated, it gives CASSDRDRGSDTEAFF.

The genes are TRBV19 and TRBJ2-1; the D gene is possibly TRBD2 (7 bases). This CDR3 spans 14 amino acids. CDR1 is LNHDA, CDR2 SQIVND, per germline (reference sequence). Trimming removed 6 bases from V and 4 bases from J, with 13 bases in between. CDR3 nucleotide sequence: TGTGCCAGTAGAGGGGGGGAGTTGTACAATGAGCAGTTCTTC. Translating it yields CASRGGELYNEQFF.

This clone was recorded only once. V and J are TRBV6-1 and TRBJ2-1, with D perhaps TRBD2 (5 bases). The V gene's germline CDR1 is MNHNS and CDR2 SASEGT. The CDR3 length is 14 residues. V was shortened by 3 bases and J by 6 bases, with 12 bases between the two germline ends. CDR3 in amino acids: CASSELRAANEQFF. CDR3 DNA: TGTGCCAGCAGTGAGTTGCGGGCCGCCAATGAGCAGTTCTTC.

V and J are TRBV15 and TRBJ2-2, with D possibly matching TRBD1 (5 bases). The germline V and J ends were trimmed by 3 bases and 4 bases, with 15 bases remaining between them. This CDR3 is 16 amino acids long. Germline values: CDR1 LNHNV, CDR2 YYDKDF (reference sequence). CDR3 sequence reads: CATSSPQGIGTGELFF. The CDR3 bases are TGTGCCACCAGCAGTCCCCAGGGCATAGGCACCGGGGAGCTGTTTTTT.

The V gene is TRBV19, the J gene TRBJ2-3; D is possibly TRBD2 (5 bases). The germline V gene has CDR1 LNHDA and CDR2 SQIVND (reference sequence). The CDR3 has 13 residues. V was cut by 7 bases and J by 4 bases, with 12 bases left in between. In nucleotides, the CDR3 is TGTGCCAGTACGACTGGGCGGGCAGATACGCAGTATTTT. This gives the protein CASTTGRADTQYF.

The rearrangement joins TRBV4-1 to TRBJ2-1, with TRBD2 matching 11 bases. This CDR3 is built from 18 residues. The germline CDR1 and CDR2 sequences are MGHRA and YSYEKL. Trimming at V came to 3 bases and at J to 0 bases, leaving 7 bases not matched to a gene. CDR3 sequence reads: CASSHPSGRYSSYNEQFF. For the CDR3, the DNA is TGCGCCAGCAGCCATCCTAGCGGGAGGTATAGCTCCTACAATGAGCAGTTCTTC.

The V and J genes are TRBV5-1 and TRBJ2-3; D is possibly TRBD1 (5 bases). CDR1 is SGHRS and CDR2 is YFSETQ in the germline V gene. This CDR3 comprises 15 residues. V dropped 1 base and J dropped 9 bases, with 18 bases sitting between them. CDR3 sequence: CASSLRVGDISTQYF. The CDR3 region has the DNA TGCGCCAGCAGCTTGCGGGTAGGGGATATCTCGACGCAGTATTTT.

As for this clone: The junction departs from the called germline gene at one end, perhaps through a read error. CDR3 region: CASSLGLNEKLFF. CDR3 sequence (DNA): TGTGCTAGCAGCTTGGGCCTTAATGAAAAACTGTTTTTT. The chain employs TRBV7-7 and TRBJ1-4, with unresolved D. Germline V gives CDR1 SSHAT, CDR2 FNYEAQ (reference sequence). CDR3 length: 13 amino acids.

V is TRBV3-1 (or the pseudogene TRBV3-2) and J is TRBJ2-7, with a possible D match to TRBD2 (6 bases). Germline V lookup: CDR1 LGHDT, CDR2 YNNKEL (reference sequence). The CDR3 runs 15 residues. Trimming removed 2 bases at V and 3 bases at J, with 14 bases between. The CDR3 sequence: CASSQLASAFYEQYF. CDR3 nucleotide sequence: TGTGCCAGCAGCCAACTCGCTAGCGCTTTCTACGAGCAGTACTTC.

CDR3 coding DNA: TGTGCCAGCAGCCCCCAGTCAGGTGGAAACACCATATATTTT. Protein: CASSPQSGGNTIYF. This chain uses TRBV9 with TRBJ1-3; no clear D gene. This CDR3 region has 14 residues. V was trimmed by 4 bases and J by 3 bases, leaving 11 bases between them. From germline, CDR1 is SGDLS and CDR2 YYNGEE.

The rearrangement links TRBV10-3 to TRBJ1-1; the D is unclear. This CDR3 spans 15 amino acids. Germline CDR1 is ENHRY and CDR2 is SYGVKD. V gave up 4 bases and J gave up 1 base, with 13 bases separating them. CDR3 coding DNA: TGTGCCATCAGTGGCCAGGCCGATGAGAACACTGAAGCTTTCTTT. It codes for CAISGQADENTEAFF.

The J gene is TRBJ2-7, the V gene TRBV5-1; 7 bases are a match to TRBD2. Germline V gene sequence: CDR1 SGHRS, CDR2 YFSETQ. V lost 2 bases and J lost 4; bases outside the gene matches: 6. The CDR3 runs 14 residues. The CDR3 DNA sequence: TGCGCCAGCAGCTTAGAGGCTAGCGGATACGAGCAGTACTTC. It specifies CASSLEASGYEQYF. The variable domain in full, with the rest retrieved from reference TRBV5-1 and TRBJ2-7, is KAGVTQTPRYLIKTRGQQVTLSCSPISGHRSVSWYQQTPGQGLQFLFEYFSETQRNKGNFPGRFSGRQFSNSRSEMNVSTLELGDSALYLCASSLEASGYEQYFGPGTRLTVT.

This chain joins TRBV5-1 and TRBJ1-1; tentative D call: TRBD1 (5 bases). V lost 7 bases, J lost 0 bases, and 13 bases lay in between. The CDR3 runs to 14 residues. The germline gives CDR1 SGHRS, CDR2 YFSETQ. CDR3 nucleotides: TGCGCCAGCCAGCCGGGGGTAATGAACACTGAAGCTTTCTTT. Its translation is CASQPGVMNTEAFF. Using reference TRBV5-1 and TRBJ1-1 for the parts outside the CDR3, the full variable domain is KAGVTQTPRYLIKTRGQQVTLSCSPISGHRSVSWYQQTPGQGLQFLFEYFSETQRNKGNFPGRFSGRQFSNSRSEMNVSTLELGDSALYLCASQPGVMNTEAFFGQGTRLTVV.

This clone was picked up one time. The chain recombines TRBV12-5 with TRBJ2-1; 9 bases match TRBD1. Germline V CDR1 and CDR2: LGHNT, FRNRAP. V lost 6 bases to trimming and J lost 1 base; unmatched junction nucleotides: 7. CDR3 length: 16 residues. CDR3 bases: TGTGCTAGTGGAATACAGGGGGCTGTGTCCTACAATGAGCAGTTCTTC. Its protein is CASGIQGAVSYNEQFF.

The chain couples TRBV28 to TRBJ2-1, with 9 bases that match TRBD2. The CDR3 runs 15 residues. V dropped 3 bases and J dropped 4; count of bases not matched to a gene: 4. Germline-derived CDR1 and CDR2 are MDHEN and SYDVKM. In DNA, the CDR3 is TGTGCCAGCAGTTTGCCGCGGGAGGGTTACAATGAGCAGTTCTTC. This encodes CASSLPREGYNEQFF.